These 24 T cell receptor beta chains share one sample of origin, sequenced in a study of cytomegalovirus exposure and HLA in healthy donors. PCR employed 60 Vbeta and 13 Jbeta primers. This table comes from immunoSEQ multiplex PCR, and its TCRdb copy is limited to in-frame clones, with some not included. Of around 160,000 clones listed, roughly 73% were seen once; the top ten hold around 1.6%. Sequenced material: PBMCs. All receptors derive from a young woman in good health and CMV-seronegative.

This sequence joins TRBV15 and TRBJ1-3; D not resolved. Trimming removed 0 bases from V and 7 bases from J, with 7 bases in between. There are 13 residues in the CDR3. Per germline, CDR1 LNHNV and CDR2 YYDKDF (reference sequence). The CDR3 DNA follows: TGTGCCACCAGCAGAGATGGTGGCAACACCATATATTTT. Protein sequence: CATSRDGGNTIYF.

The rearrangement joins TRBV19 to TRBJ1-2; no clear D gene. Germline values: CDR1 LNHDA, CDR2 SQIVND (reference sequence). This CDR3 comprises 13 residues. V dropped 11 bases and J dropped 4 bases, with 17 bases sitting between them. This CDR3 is CASLRGFGYGYTF. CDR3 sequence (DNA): TGTGCCTCGTTACGCGGGTTTGGCTATGGCTACACCTTC. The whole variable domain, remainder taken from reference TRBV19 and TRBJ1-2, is DGGITQSPKYLFRKEGQNVTLSCEQNLNHDAMYWYRQDPGQGLRLIYYSQIVNDFQKGDIAEGYSVSREKKESFPLTVTSAQKNPTAFYLCASLRGFGYGYTFGSGTRLTVV.

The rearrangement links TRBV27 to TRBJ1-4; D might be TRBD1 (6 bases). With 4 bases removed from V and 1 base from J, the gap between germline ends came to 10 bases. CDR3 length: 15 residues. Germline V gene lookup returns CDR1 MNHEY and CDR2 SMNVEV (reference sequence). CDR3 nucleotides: TGTGCCAGCAGTTCCACAGGGTTAACTAATGAAAAACTGTTTTTT. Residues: CASSSTGLTNEKLFF.

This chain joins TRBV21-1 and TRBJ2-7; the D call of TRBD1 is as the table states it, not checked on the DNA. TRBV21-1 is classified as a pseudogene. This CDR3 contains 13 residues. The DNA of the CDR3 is TGTGCCAGCAGCTCCTTAACAGGGAGCGAGCAGTACGTC. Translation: CASSSLTGSEQYV.

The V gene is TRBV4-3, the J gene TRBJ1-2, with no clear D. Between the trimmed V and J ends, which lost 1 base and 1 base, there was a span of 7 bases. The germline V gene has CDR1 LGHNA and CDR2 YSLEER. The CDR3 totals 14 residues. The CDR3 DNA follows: TGCGCCAGCAGCCAAGCCCAGAATAACTATGGCTACACCTTC. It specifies CASSQAQNNYGYTF.

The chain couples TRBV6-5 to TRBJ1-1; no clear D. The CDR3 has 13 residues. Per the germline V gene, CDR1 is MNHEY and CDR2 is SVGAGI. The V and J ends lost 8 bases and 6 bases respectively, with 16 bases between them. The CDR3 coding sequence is TGTGCCAGCTACGGATTGGTCGGGGCTGAAGCTTTCTTT. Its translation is CASYGLVGAEAFF.

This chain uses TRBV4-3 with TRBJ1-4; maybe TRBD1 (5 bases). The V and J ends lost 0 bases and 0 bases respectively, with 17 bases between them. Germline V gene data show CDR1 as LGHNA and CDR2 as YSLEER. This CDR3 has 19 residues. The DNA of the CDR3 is TGCGCCAGCAGCCAAGATCCAAGGGGAGGGGACCCAACTAATGAAAAACTGTTTTTT. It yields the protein CASSQDPRGGDPTNEKLFF.

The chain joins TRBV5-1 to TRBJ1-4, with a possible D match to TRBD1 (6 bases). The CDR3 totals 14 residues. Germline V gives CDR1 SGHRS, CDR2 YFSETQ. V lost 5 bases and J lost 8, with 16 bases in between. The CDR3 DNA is TGCGCCAGCAGGGAATTGACAGGTGCCGAAAAACTGTTTTTT. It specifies CASRELTGAEKLFF.

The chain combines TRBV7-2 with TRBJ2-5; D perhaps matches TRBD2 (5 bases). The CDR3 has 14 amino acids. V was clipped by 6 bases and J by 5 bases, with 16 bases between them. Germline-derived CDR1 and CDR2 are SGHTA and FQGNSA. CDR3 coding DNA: TGTGCCAGCAGACTAATGATGTCGGGGGAGACCCAGTACTTC. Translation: CASRLMMSGETQYF.

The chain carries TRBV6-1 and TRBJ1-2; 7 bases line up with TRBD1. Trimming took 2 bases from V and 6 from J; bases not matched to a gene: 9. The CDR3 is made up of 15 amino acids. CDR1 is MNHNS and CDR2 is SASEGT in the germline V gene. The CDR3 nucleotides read TGTGCCAGCAGTGAACCCCACAGGGGAGGTGATGGCTACACCTTC. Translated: CASSEPHRGGDGYTF.

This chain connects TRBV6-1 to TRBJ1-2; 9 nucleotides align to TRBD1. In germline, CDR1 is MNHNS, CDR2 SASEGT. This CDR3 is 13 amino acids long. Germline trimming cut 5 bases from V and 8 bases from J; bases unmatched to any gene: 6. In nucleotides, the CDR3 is TGTGCCAGCAGTAAACGGACAGGGGAGGGCTACACCTTC. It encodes CASSKRTGEGYTF.

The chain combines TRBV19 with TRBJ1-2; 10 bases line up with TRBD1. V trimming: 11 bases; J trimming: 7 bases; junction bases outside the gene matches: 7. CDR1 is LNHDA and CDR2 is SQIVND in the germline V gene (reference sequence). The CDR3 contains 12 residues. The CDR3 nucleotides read TGTGCCTCCGGGGACAGGGGTTTTGGCTACACCTTC. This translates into CASGDRGFGYTF.

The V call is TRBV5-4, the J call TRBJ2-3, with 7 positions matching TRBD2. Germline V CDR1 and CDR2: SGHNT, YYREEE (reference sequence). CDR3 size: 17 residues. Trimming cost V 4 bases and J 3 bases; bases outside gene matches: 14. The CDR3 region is CASSTRALAGGTDTQYF. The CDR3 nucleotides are TGTGCCAGCAGCACCCGGGCTCTCGCCGGGGGGACAGATACGCAGTATTTT.

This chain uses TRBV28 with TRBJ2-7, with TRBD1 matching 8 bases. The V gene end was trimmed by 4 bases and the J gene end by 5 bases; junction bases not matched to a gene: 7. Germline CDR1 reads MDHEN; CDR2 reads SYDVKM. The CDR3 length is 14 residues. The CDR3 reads CASSSQTGVDEQYF. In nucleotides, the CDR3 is TGTGCCAGCAGTTCTCAGACAGGGGTGGACGAGCAGTACTTC.

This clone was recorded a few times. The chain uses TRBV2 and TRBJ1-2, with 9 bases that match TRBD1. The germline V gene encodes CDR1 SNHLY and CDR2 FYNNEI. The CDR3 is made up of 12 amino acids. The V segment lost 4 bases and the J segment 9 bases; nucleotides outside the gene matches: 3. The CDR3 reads CASSGDRGSYTF. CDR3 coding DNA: TGTGCCAGCAGTGGAGACAGGGGGAGCTACACCTTC.

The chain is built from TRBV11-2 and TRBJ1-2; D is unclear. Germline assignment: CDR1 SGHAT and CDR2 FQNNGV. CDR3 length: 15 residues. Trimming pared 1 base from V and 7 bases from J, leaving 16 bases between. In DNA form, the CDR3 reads TGTGCCAGCAGCTTAGGTCCCGCGCCCGGTAGTGGCTACACCTTC. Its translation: CASSLGPAPGSGYTF.

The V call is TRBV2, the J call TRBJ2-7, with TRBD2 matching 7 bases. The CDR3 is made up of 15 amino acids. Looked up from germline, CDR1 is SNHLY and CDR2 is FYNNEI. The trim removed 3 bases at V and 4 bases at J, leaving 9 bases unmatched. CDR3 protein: CASSEGGGPAYEQYV. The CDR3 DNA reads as TGTGCCAGCAGTGAGGGGGGAGGGCCTGCATACGAGCAGTACGTC.

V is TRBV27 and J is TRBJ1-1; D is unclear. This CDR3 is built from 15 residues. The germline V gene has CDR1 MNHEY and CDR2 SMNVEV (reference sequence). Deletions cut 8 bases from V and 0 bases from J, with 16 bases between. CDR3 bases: TGTGCCAGCCGGAAACTCCGGGAAATGAACACTGAAGCTTTCTTT. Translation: CASRKLREMNTEAFF.

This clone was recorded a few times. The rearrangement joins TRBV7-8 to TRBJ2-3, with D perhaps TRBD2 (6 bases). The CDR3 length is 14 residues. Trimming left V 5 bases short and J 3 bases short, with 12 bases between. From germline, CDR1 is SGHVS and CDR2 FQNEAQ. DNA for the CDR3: TGTGCCAGCAGCCCCTGGGGGGTTACAGATACGCAGTATTTT. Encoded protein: CASSPWGVTDTQYF.

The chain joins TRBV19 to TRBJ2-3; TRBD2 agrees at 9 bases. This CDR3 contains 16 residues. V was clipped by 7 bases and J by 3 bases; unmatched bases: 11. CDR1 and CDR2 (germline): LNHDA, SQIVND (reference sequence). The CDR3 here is CASTPGIAGETDTQYF. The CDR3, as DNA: TGTGCCAGTACTCCCGGAATAGCGGGAGAAACAGATACGCAGTATTTT.

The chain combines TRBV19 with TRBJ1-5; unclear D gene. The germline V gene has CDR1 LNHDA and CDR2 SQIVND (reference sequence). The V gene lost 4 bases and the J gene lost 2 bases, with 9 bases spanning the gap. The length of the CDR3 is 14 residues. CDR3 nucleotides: TGTGCCAGTAGTACCTGGAGGGGCAATCAGCCCCAGCATTTT. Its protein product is CASSTWRGNQPQHF.

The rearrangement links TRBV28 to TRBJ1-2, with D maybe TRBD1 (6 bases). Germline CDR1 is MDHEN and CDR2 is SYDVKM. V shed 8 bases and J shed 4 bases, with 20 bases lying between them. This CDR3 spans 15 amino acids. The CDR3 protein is CASWVGGGSIYGYTF. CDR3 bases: TGTGCCAGCTGGGTCGGGGGGGGCTCGATCTATGGCTACACCTTC.

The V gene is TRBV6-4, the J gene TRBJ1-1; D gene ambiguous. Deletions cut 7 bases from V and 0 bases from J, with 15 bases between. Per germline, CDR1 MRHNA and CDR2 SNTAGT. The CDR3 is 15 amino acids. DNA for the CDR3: TGTGCCAGCAAGGTTGAAGACTCGATGAACACTGAAGCTTTCTTT. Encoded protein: CASKVEDSMNTEAFF.

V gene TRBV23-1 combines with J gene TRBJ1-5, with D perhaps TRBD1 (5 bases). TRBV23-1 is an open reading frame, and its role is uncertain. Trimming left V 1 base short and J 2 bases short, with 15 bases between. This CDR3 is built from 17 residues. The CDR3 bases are TGCGCCAGCAGTCAATTGCCGGACATCGGTCGCAATCAGCCCCAGCATTTT. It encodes CASSQLPDIGRNQPQHF.